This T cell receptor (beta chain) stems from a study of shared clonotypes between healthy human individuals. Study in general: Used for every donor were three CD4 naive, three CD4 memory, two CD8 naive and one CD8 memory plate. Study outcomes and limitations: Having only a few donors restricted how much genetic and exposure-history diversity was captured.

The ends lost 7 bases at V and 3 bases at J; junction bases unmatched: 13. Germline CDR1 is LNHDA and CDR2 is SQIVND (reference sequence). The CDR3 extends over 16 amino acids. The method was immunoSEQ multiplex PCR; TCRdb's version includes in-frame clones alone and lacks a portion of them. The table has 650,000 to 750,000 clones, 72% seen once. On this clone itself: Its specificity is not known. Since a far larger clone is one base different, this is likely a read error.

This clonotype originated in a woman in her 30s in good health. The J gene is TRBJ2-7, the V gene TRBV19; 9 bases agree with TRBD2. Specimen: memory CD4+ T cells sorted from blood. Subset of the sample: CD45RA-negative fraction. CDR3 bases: TGTGCCAGTAATCTCGATCATGGGACTAGCTTCTACGAGCAGTACTTC. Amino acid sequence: CASNLDHGTSFYEQYF.